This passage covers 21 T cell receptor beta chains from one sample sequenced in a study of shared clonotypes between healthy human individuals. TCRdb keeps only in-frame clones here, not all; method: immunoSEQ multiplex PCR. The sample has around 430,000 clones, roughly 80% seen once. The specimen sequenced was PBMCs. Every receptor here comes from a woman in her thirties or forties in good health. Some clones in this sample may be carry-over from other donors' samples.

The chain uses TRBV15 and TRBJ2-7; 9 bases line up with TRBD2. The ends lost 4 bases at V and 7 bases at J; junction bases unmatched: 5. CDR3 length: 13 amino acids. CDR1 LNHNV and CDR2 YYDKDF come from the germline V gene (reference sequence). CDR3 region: CATSTRLAEEQYF. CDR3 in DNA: TGTGCCACCAGCACCAGACTAGCGGAAGAGCAGTACTTC.

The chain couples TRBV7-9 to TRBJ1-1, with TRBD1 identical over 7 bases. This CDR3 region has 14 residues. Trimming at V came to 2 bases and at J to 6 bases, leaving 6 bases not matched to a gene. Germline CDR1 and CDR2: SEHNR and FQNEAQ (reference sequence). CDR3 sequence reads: CASSLLAGGAEAFF. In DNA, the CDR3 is TGTGCCAGCAGCTTATTGGCAGGGGGGGCTGAAGCTTTCTTT.

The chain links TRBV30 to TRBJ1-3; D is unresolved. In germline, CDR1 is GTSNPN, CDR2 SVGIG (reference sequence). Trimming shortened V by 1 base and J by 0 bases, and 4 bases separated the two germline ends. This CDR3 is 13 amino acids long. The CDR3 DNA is TGTGCCTGGAGTGGGGGCTCTGGAAACACCATATATTTT. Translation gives CAWSGGSGNTIYF.

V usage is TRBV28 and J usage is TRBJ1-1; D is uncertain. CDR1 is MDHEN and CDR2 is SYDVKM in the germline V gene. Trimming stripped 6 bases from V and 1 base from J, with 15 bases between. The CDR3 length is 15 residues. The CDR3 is CASSPFGLGNTEAFF. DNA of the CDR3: TGTGCCAGCAGCCCGTTCGGGCTGGGGAACACTGAAGCTTTCTTT.

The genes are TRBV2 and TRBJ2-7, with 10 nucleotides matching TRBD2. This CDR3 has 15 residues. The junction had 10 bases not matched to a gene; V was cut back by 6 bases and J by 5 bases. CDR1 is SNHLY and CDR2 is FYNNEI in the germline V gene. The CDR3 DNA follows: TGTGCCAGCAGCGAACCGGGACTAGCGAATAACGAGCAGTACTTC. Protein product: CASSEPGLANNEQYF.

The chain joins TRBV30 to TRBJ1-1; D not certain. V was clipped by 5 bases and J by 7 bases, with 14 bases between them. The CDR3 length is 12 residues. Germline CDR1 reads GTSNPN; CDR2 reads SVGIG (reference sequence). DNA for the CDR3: TGTGCCTGGCTCCCTGGACGGCGTGAAGCTTTCTTT. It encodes CAWLPGRREAFF.

The CDR3 protein is CASRSLAGEYNEQFF. As DNA, the CDR3 is TGTGCCAGCAGATCGCTGGCTGGTGAATACAATGAGCAGTTCTTC. The chain links TRBV6-4 to TRBJ2-1; D is unresolved. Germline V gives CDR1 MRHNA, CDR2 SNTAGT. Trimming took 6 bases from V and 4 from J, leaving 16 bases between them. The CDR3 consists of 15 residues.

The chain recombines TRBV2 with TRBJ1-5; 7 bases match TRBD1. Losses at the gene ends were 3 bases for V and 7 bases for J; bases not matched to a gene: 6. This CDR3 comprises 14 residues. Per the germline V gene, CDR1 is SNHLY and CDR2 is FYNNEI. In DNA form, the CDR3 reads TGTGCCAGCAGTGATGAGGCAGGGGGGCAGCCCCAGCATTTT. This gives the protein CASSDEAGGQPQHF.

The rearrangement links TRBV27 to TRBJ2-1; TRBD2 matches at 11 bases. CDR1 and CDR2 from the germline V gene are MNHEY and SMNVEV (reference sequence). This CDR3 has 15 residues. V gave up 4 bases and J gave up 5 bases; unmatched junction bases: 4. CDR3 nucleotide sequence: TGTGCCAGCAGTTCCGGGACTAGCGGCCACAATGAGCAGTTCTTC. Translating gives CASSSGTSGHNEQFF.

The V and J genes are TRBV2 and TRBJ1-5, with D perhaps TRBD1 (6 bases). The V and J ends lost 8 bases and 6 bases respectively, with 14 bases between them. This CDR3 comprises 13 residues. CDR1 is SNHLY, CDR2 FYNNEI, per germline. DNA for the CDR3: TGTGCCAGCTCCGTCGGGGGGCCTCAGCCCCAGCATTTT. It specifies CASSVGGPQPQHF.

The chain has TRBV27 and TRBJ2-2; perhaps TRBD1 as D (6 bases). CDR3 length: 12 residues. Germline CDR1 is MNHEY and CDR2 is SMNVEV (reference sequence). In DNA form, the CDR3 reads TGTGCAACAGGGCGGTTGGCCGGGGAGCTGTTTTTT. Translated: CATGRLAGELFF.

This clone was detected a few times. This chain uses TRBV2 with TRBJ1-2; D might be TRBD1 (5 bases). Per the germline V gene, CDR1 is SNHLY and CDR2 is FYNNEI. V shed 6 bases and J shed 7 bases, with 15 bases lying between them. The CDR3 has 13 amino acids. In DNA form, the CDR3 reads TGTGCCAGCAGCCCCCGACAGAAGAGTGGCTACACCTTC. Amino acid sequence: CASSPRQKSGYTF.

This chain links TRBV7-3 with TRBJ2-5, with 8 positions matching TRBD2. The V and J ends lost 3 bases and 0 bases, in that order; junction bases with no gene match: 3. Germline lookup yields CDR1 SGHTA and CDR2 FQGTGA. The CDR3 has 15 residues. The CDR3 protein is CASSFSGKYQETQYF. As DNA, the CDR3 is TGTGCCAGCAGCTTTAGCGGGAAGTACCAAGAGACCCAGTACTTC.

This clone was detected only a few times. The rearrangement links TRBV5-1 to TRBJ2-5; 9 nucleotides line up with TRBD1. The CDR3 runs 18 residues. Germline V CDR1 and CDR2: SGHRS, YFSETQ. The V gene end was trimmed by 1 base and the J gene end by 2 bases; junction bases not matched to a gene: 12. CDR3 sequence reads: CASSLLNNLGTGQETQYF. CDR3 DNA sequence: TGCGCCAGCAGCTTGTTAAACAACCTCGGGACAGGGCAAGAGACCCAGTACTTC.

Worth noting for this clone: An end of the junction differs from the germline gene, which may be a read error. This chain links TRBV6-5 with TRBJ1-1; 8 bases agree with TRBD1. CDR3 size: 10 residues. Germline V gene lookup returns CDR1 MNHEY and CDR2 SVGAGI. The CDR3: CASRDREAFF. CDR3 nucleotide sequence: TGTGCCAGCAGGGACAGGGAAGCTTTCTTC.

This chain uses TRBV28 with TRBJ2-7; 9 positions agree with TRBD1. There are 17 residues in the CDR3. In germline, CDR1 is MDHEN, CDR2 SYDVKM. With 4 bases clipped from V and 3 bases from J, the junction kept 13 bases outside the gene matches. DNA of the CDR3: TGTGCCAGCAGTTACAACCCCGGGACAGGGAACGGCTACGAGCAGTACTTC. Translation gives CASSYNPGTGNGYEQYF. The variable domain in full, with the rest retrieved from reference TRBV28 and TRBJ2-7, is DVKVTQSSRYLVKRTGEKVFLECVQDMDHENMFWYRQDPGLGLRLIYFSYDVKMKEKGDIPEGYSVSREKKERFSLILESASTNQTSMYLCASSYNPGTGNGYEQYFGPGTRLTVT.

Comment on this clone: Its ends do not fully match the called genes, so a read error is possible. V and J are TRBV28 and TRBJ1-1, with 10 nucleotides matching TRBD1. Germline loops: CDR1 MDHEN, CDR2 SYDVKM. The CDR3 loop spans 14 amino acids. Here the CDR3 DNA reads TGTGCCAGCAGTTGGACAGGGGGATCCACTGAAGCTTTCTTC. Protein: CASSWTGGSTEAFF.

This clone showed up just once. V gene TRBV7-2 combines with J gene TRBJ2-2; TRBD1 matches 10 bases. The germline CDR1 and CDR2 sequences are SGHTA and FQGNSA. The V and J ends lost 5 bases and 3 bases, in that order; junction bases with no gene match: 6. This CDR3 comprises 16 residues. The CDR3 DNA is TGTGCCAGCAGCAAGACAGGGGGCGGTTACACCGGGGAGCTGTTTTTT. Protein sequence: CASSKTGGGYTGELFF.

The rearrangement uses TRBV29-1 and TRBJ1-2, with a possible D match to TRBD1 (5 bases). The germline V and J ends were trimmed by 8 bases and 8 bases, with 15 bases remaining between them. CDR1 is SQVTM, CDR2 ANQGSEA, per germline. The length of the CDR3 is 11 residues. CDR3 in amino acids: CSLWGSGGYTF. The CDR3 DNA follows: TGCAGCCTATGGGGGTCCGGAGGCTACACCTTC.

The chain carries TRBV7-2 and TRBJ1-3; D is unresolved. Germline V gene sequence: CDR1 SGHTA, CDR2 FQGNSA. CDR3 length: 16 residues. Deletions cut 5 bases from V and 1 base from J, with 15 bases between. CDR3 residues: CASSVGMGASGNTIYF. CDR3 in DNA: TGTGCCAGCAGCGTGGGGATGGGAGCATCTGGAAACACCATATATTTT.

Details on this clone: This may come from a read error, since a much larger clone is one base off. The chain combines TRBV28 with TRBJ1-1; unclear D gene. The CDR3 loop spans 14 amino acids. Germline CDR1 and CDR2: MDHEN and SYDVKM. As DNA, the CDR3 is TGTGTCAGCGCCGATAGAGGGAGGAACACTGAAGCTTTCTTT. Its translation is CVSADRGRNTEAFF.